What follows are 26 T cell receptor beta chains derived from one specimen sequenced in a study of blood T cell repertoires in COVID-19. Assay used: immunoSEQ multiplex PCR; TCRdb lists only in-frame clones, some missing. The top ten clones hold roughly 15% of a sample with 230,000 or so clones, just over 85% of them seen once. The material sequenced was PBMCs or T cells enriched from blood (not recorded which). These receptors were obtained from a woman aged 45-60 years with acute COVID-19.

There are a few counts of this clone. The V call is TRBV4-2, the J call TRBJ2-2; D ambiguous. With 1 base removed from V and 4 bases from J, the gap between germline ends came to 4 bases. CDR3 size: 13 residues. CDR1 is LGHNA, CDR2 YNFKEQ, per germline. The chain's CDR3 is CASSQVATGELFF. CDR3 DNA sequence: TGTGCCAGCAGCCAAGTGGCCACCGGGGAGCTGTTTTTT.

The genes are TRBV28 and TRBJ2-7; 10 nucleotides agree with TRBD1. Unmatched junction bases numbered 4, after V lost 5 bases and J lost 3 bases. Germline loops: CDR1 MDHEN, CDR2 SYDVKM. The CDR3 sequence is 14 residues long. The CDR3 is CASSARDRGYEQYF. CDR3 bases: TGTGCCAGCAGTGCCCGGGACAGGGGCTACGAGCAGTACTTC.

This chain uses TRBV7-8 with TRBJ1-1; TRBD1 matches 10 bases. Per germline, CDR1 SGHVS and CDR2 FQNEAQ. V lost 3 bases and J lost 1; bases outside the gene matches: 8. This CDR3 region has 17 residues. CDR3 coding DNA: TGTGCCAGCAGCTTGCAGACAGGGGGCTGGGGGAACACTGAAGCTTTCTTT. Its translation: CASSLQTGGWGNTEAFF.

The chain has TRBV28 and TRBJ2-2; 9 bases agree with TRBD1. This CDR3 contains 16 residues. The germline V gene has CDR1 MDHEN and CDR2 SYDVKM. V was clipped by 2 bases and J by 6 bases; unmatched bases: 7. The CDR3 here is CASSLIGQGFAGELFF. Here the CDR3 DNA reads TGTGCCAGCAGTTTAATCGGACAGGGGTTTGCCGGGGAGCTGTTTTTT.

This clone has a handful of counts. The rearrangement uses TRBV15 and TRBJ2-4; 8 bases map to TRBD1. This CDR3 contains 14 residues. V dropped 1 base and J dropped 10; count of bases not matched to a gene: 6. Germline values: CDR1 LNHNV, CDR2 YYDKDF (reference sequence). DNA of the CDR3: TGTGCCACCAGCAGAGGAGGACAGGGTGGAATTCAGTACTTC. Translating gives CATSRGGQGGIQYF.

V is TRBV19 and J is TRBJ2-7; D perhaps matches TRBD1 (5 bases). The CDR3 loop spans 14 amino acids. Germline lookup yields CDR1 LNHDA and CDR2 SQIVND (reference sequence). Trimming cost V 5 bases and J 3 bases, with 14 bases left between them. For the CDR3, the DNA is TGTGCCAGTAGTGCAGGGAAGGGTGACTACGAGCAGTACTTC. It is translated as CASSAGKGDYEQYF.

The V and J genes are TRBV10-1 and TRBJ1-1, with TRBD1 as a possible D gene (5 bases). V gave up 3 bases and J gave up 1 base, with 6 bases separating them. The germline CDR1 and CDR2 sequences are WNHNN and SYGVQD (reference sequence). This CDR3 region has 13 residues. In DNA form, the CDR3 reads TGCGCCAGCAGTGAACAGGAGAACACTGAAGCTTTCTTT. It encodes CASSEQENTEAFF.

The genes are TRBV7-8 and TRBJ1-3; D ambiguous. This CDR3 is 15 amino acids long. Per the germline V gene, CDR1 is SGHVS and CDR2 is FQNEAQ. V was shortened by 8 bases and J by 0 bases, with 14 bases between the two germline ends. The chain's CDR3 is CASVGGSYSGNTIYF. The CDR3, as DNA: TGTGCCAGCGTGGGCGGGTCCTACTCTGGAAACACCATATATTTT.

The genes are TRBV7-6 and TRBJ2-1; D perhaps matches TRBD2 (6 bases). The CDR3 contains 16 residues. Germline loops: CDR1 SGHVS, CDR2 FNYEAQ. Trimming left V 4 bases short and J 0 bases short, with 13 bases between. CDR3 in amino acids: CASSWTGGSSYNEQFF. CDR3 nucleotides: TGTGCCAGCAGCTGGACTGGAGGGAGCTCCTACAATGAGCAGTTCTTC.

V is TRBV4-3 and J is TRBJ2-2; D possibly corresponds to TRBD1 (5 bases). Germline CDR1 reads LGHNA; CDR2 reads YSLEER. Trimming removed 4 bases at V and 6 bases at J, with 12 bases between. The CDR3 has 14 residues. The CDR3 DNA reads TGCGCCAGCAGCCCACGTGTGGGGCCCGGGGAGCTGTTTTTT. Translation gives CASSPRVGPGELFF.

V and J are TRBV24-1 and TRBJ2-3; 7 bases line up with TRBD2. Germline CDR1 KGHDR, CDR2 SFDVKD. The CDR3 totals 16 residues. The J segment lost 2 bases and the V segment lost 1 base, leaving 5 bases of the junction unmatched. CDR3 in amino acids: CATSDFLADNTDTQYF. The CDR3 DNA sequence: TGTGCCACCAGTGATTTCCTAGCGGATAACACAGATACGCAGTATTTT.

This clone was detected only once. The chain couples TRBV30 to TRBJ2-5; 8 positions match TRBD1. The CDR3 contains 14 residues. Germline CDR1 reads GTSNPN; CDR2 reads SVGIG (reference sequence). With 0 bases clipped from V and 4 bases from J, the junction kept 4 bases outside the gene matches. The CDR3 DNA follows: TGTGCCTGGAGTGTAGCAGGGGGCAGAGAGACCCAGTACTTC. Its protein is CAWSVAGGRETQYF.

The V call is TRBV19, the J call TRBJ2-2; 7 bases map to TRBD1. The CDR3 is made up of 15 amino acids. J was trimmed by 0 bases and V by 7 bases; bases with no gene match: 5. CDR1 LNHDA and CDR2 SQIVND come from the germline V gene (reference sequence). The DNA for the CDR3 is TGTGCCAGTACCCCCGGGACAGCGAACACCGGGGAGCTGTTTTTT. Residues: CASTPGTANTGELFF.

The rearrangement links TRBV6-5 to TRBJ2-7; D is unclear. V was trimmed by 2 bases and J by 2 bases, leaving 13 bases between them. The germline V gene has CDR1 MNHEY and CDR2 SVGAGI. The CDR3 spans 15 residues. The CDR3 protein is CASSYRGRETYEQYF. CDR3 nucleotide sequence: TGTGCCAGCAGTTACCGTGGGCGAGAGACCTACGAGCAGTACTTC.

The CDR3 loop reads CASSFTGWTEAFF. CDR3 in DNA: TGTGCCAGCAGTTTCACAGGGTGGACTGAAGCTTTCTTT. This chain uses TRBV28 with TRBJ1-1; D is perhaps TRBD1 (6 bases). Germline values: CDR1 MDHEN, CDR2 SYDVKM. The CDR3 has 13 amino acids. The ends were cut back, 3 bases at V and 5 bases at J, with 10 bases in the middle.

V is TRBV18 and J is TRBJ2-5; a possible D gene is TRBD1 (5 bases). The CDR3 is 12 amino acids. V lost 2 bases, J lost 4 bases, and 5 bases lay in between. Germline CDR1 and CDR2: KGHSH and LQKENI. CDR3 DNA sequence: TGTGCCAGCTCACCAGACAGAGAGACCCAGTACTTC. This codes for CASSPDRETQYF.

This rearrangement joins TRBV7-6 to TRBJ2-1; 7 bases match TRBD1. This CDR3 spans 14 amino acids. After removal of 0 bases from V and 9 bases from J, the junction contained 5 bases not matched to a gene. Germline V gene sequence: CDR1 SGHVS, CDR2 FNYEAQ. CDR3: CASSLANRGGEQFF. The CDR3 DNA reads TGTGCCAGCAGCTTAGCGAACAGGGGCGGTGAGCAGTTCTTC.

This clone was counted a few times. The V and J genes are TRBV9 and TRBJ2-1; D perhaps matches TRBD2 (5 bases). Germline V gives CDR1 SGDLS, CDR2 YYNGEE. V lost 2 bases to trimming and J lost 4 bases, with 19 bases between them. This CDR3 has 17 amino acids. The CDR3 nucleotides read TGTGCCAGCAGCGTGGCTAGCATCCCCTCCATATACAATGAGCAGTTCTTC. It is translated as CASSVASIPSIYNEQFF.

The V and J genes are TRBV9 and TRBJ2-2; 12 bases map to TRBD2. The ends lost 0 bases at V and 4 bases at J; junction bases unmatched: 1. The CDR3 runs to 16 residues. Germline lookup yields CDR1 SGDLS and CDR2 YYNGEE. The CDR3 region has the DNA TGTGCCAGCAGCGTAGCTAGCGGGAGGGGCACCGGGGAGCTGTTTTTT. Residues: CASSVASGRGTGELFF.

This sequence joins TRBV4-3 and TRBJ2-3, with TRBD1 matching 8 bases. There are 17 residues in the CDR3. The ends lost 3 bases at V and 5 bases at J; junction bases unmatched: 13. The V gene's germline CDR1 is LGHNA and CDR2 YSLEER. This CDR3 is CASSQERTGGEGDTQYF. CDR3 in DNA: TGCGCCAGCAGCCAGGAGAGAACAGGGGGAGAGGGAGATACGCAGTATTTT.

J is TRBJ2-1 and V is TRBV18, with a possible D match to TRBD1 (6 bases). Trimming cost V 7 bases and J 4 bases, with 14 bases left between them. CDR1 KGHSH and CDR2 LQKENI come from the germline V gene. The CDR3 consists of 14 residues. The CDR3 region is CASFQGTTYNEQFF. The CDR3 DNA follows: TGTGCCAGCTTCCAAGGGACAACGTACAATGAGCAGTTCTTC.

The chain employs TRBV5-8 and TRBJ1-3; 9 bases map to TRBD1. The J segment lost 4 bases and the V segment lost 4 bases, leaving 9 bases of the junction unmatched. CDR3 length: 16 residues. The germline CDR1 and CDR2 sequences are SGHTS and YDEGEE. The CDR3 nucleotides are TGTGCCAGCAGCGCGGCGGGACAGGGTGCGGGAAACACCATATATTTT. As protein: CASSAAGQGAGNTIYF.

The chain has TRBV7-2 and TRBJ1-6; 7 positions match TRBD1. The CDR3 has 13 amino acids. Germline V gene lookup returns CDR1 SGHTA and CDR2 FQGNSA. Losses at the gene ends were 10 bases for V and 8 bases for J; bases not matched to a gene: 8. The DNA of the CDR3 is TGTGCCACCAAAAGAGGGGGCGATTCACCCCTCCACTTT. It specifies CATKRGGDSPLHF.

The V call is TRBV15, the J call TRBJ1-3; D gene unclear. With 1 base removed from V and 0 bases from J, the gap between germline ends came to 10 bases. From germline, CDR1 is LNHNV and CDR2 YYDKDF (reference sequence). This CDR3 region has 16 residues. The DNA of the CDR3 is TGTGCCACCAGCAGAGCCGGGGTGGACTCTGGAAACACCATATATTTT. Translated: CATSRAGVDSGNTIYF.

The genes are TRBV5-4 and TRBJ2-1; TRBD2 might be the D (6 bases). Germline CDR1 SGHNT, CDR2 YYREEE (reference sequence). V lost 0 bases and J lost 4, with 11 bases in between. The CDR3 spans 15 residues. The DNA for the CDR3 is TGTGCCAGCAGCTTGGCGGGAGCTTATTACAATGAGCAGTTCTTC. Translated, it gives CASSLAGAYYNEQFF.

This clone was detected a few times. The chain links TRBV6-5 to TRBJ2-7; 9 nucleotides match TRBD1. The CDR3 is 13 amino acids. Looked up from germline, CDR1 is MNHEY and CDR2 is SVGAGI. V lost 6 bases to trimming and J lost 6 bases; unmatched junction nucleotides: 6. The CDR3 region is CASSHDRGSEQYF. In nucleotides, the CDR3 is TGTGCCAGCAGCCACGACAGGGGGAGCGAGCAGTACTTC.